A single sample gave rise to the 11 T cell receptor beta chains below, sequenced in a study of CD8+ T cells in alopecia areata. Indicated treatment: oral pan-JAK inhibitor, 5-10 mg twice daily. Following extraction, RNA underwent reverse transcription to cDNA, which served as the sequencing template. Using immunoSEQ multiplex PCR, the repertoire was profiled, and TCRdb retains in-frame clones only, with some absent. This sample has under 250,000 clones, with over 60% found just once. Sequencing used CD4+ T cells sorted from blood, obtained at approximately week 42, from a patient treated with tofacitinib. These receptors were collected from a human donor with alopecia areata.

The V gene is TRBV5-1, the J gene TRBJ2-2; D remains unclear. Trimming took off 0 bases at V and 3 bases at J, with 9 bases between the two ends. CDR1 is SGHRS, CDR2 YFSETQ, per germline. This CDR3 contains 15 residues. CDR3 DNA: TGCGCCAGCAGCTTGGGAAACAGAGACACCGGGGAGCTGTTTTTT. Translating gives CASSLGNRDTGELFF.

The chain carries TRBV5-1 and TRBJ2-1; 11 nucleotides match TRBD2. This CDR3 region has 17 residues. V lost 0 bases to trimming and J lost 7 bases; unmatched junction nucleotides: 9. Germline V gene sequence: CDR1 SGHRS, CDR2 YFSETQ. CDR3 nucleotides: TGCGCCAGCAGCTTGGCCCCACTAGCGGGGGAATCTAATGAGCAGTTCTTC. Its protein is CASSLAPLAGESNEQFF.

This clone was counted between two and nine times. This chain links TRBV23-1 with TRBJ2-5, with 9 bases aligning to TRBD1. TRBV23-1 is known as an ORF, though its function is uncertain. The CDR3 has 14 residues. V shed 1 base, J shed 11 bases, and the junction held 8 bases outside the gene matches. CDR3 nucleotide sequence: TGCGCCAGCAGTCAATTTCTGTGCGGGACAGGGCAGTACTTC. Protein: CASSQFLCGTGQYF.

V and J are TRBV6-5 and TRBJ1-5, with D possibly matching TRBD1 (6 bases). Germline V gene lookup returns CDR1 MNHEY and CDR2 SVGAGI. V was cut by 4 bases and J by 7 bases, with 20 bases left in between. The CDR3 length is 16 residues. The CDR3 nucleotides read TGTGCCAGCAGTTCCCGGGGCAGGGGCACGGGGCAGCCCCAGCATTTT. Its translation: CASSSRGRGTGQPQHF.

V is TRBV5-1 and J is TRBJ1-1; D possibly corresponds to TRBD1 (6 bases). V lost 4 bases, J lost 5 bases, and 18 bases lay in between. This CDR3 is 15 amino acids long. CDR1 and CDR2 (germline): SGHRS, YFSETQ. CDR3 loop: CASSLAGDPWTEAFF. The CDR3 DNA reads as TGCGCCAGCAGCCTAGCAGGGGACCCTTGGACTGAAGCTTTCTTT.

The CDR3 DNA is TGTGCTAGTAGGTTCGAAGGGGAGGCCGGGGAGCTGTTTTTT. Amino acids: CASRFEGEAGELFF. This chain connects TRBV12-5 to TRBJ2-2; D is perhaps TRBD2 (6 bases). The CDR3 has 14 amino acids. The germline V gene has CDR1 LGHNT and CDR2 FRNRAP. The V and J ends lost 8 bases and 6 bases respectively, with 16 bases between them.

The chain carries TRBV10-3 and TRBJ2-5; TRBD2 matches 12 bases. Germline V gives CDR1 ENHRY, CDR2 SYGVKD. CDR3 size: 15 residues. After removal of 11 bases from V and 3 bases from J, the junction contained 10 bases not matched to a gene. The CDR3, as DNA: TGTGCCTTACCTAGCGGGGGGGCAGAGGAAGAGACCCAGTACTTC. Translating it yields CALPSGGAEEETQYF.

V and J are TRBV29-1 and TRBJ1-5; D call uncertain. The CDR3 contains 12 residues. Germline V gene lookup returns CDR1 SQVTM and CDR2 ANQGSEA. Trimming shortened V by 7 bases and J by 5 bases, and 12 bases separated the two germline ends. The CDR3 protein is CSAGGFDQPQHF. The DNA of the CDR3 is TGCAGCGCTGGTGGTTTTGATCAGCCCCAGCATTTT.

The chain has TRBV19 and TRBJ1-2; D is unclear. With 3 bases removed from V and 3 bases from J, the gap between germline ends came to 8 bases. This CDR3 is built from 13 residues. Germline V lookup: CDR1 LNHDA, CDR2 SQIVND (reference sequence). The CDR3: CASSIGLYYGYTF. CDR3 sequence (DNA): TGTGCCAGTAGTATCGGGCTTTACTATGGCTACACCTTC.

This clone was counted a few times. V usage is TRBV5-6 and J usage is TRBJ2-5; D gene unclear. Between the trimmed V and J ends, which lost 6 bases and 2 bases, there was a span of 11 bases. Germline V CDR1 and CDR2: SGHDT, YYEEEE. The CDR3 consists of 13 residues. The CDR3, as DNA: TGTGCCAGCACCCCCCATCTTCAAGAGACCCAGTACTTC. This encodes CASTPHLQETQYF.

This chain uses TRBV19 with TRBJ2-4, with D possibly matching TRBD1 (6 bases). Between the trimmed V and J ends, which lost 5 bases and 8 bases, there was a span of 10 bases. The germline gives CDR1 LNHDA, CDR2 SQIVND (reference sequence). This CDR3 is 12 amino acids long. The CDR3 region is CASSVQGYIQYF. The CDR3 DNA reads as TGTGCCAGTAGTGTCCAGGGGTACATTCAGTACTTC.